Listed below are T cell receptor beta chains from one sample, sequenced in a study of CD8 T cells in ankylosing spondylitis. A single record per CDR3 protein comes from TCRdb applying MiXCR to the 5' RACE reads. The sample has approximately 500,000 distinct CDR3 sequences, about 13% seen once. Sequenced input: blood, either unsorted or a sorted T cell fraction (not recorded which). The receptors shown here come from a male donor with ankylosing spondylitis. Each CDR3 is given with its conserved first and last residue.

V	CDR3
TRBV21-1	CASSTRTSGEYNEQFF
TRBV12-3/TRBV12-4	CASSLGAGLNQPQHF
TRBV3-1	CASSQDRGQTPTDTQYF
TRBV6-5	CASSYQGANTEAFF
TRBV20-1	CSAPAGTEAFF
TRBV19	CASSTWGGHQNTEAFF
TRBV7-7	CASSPGTDQNIQYF
TRBV3-1	CASSQVWDRDNQETQYF
TRBV12-3/TRBV12-4	CASSFENFLDDGYTF
TRBV11-2	CASSPHEGGRNSPLHF
TRBV15	CATSRGSSTGELFF
TRBV7-9	CASSLEGTRFTDTQYF
TRBV7-9	CASPRLREGSETQYF
TRBV7-2	CASSLGGTSGTREQFF
TRBV12-3/TRBV12-4	CASTTTGGNEQFF
TRBV5-1	CASSLEIAEVAYEQYF
TRBV5-1	CASSLEEAGGLNQETQYF
TRBV5-1	CASRGFQEQFF
TRBV29-1	CIVEGGAVPEAFF
TRBV2	CASSEGQGEQPQHF
TRBV7-2	CASSLATIIGSYGYTF
TRBV12-3/TRBV12-4	CASRPDPKHGNQPQHF
TRBV12-3/TRBV12-4	CASSLGRELLDTQYF
TRBV10-1	CASSTYRDRAEQYF
TRBV29-1	CSGTTLEVYNEQFF
TRBV27	CASSLGRPYGYTF
TRBV27	CASSRIGGANYGYTF
TRBV20-1	CSARPGQITGELFF
TRBV20-1	CSASKLGNEQFF
TRBV20-1	CSARGPGLADEQFF
TRBV29-1	CSVTRTSGSSYEQYF
TRBV5-8	CASNPRLETQYF
TRBV6-5	CASTYGPGDEAFF
TRBV29-1	CSVSYPTGELFF
TRBV5-4	CASSWPPGRPGRSNQPQHF
TRBV28	CASSPGGDKNIQYF
TRBV20-1	CSARTGADGNTIYF
TRBV9	CASSVAEEPEHF
TRBV20-1	CSARGQAMNEQYF
TRBV20-1	CSARDGTGNYNEQFF
TRBV11-2	CASSLGQVHEQYF
TRBV5-6	CASSVRLAGSNEQFF
TRBV12-3/TRBV12-4	CASSLEGRGGNQPQHF
TRBV5-6	CASSLVGAAQETQYF
TRBV5-1	CASSHRRGRADTQYF
TRBV5-1	CASSTRQGRYEQYF
TRBV20-1	CSARVLTSGIEQFF
TRBV29-1	CSVRRAGANVLTF
TRBV5-1	CASSRDRARETQYF
TRBV25-1	CASSEWTANVQETQYF
TRBV3-1	CASRRNPYNEQFF
TRBV7-2	CASSSRAGEQYF
TRBV7-9	CASSPGLAWSGELFF
TRBV2	CASSPDRNLIRNEQYF
TRBV10-3	CAISESRGPTYEQYF
TRBV7-9	CASSWEAVSGELFF
TRBV30	CAWNSKVTEAFF
TRBV18	CASSPYGFSGANVLTF
TRBV5-1	CASSLASSGNTDTQYF
TRBV3-1	CASSQEMGGSGANVLTF